These 30 T cell receptor beta chains were all obtained from the same sample, sequenced in a study of T cells after yellow fever vaccination. Each CDR3 protein gets one entry after TCRdb re-called the 5' RACE reads with MiXCR. The sample has about 400,000 distinct CDR3 sequences, more than 5.5% seen once. The starting material was PBMCs, obtained 5 days after the yellow fever booster vaccination. The receptors shown here come from a man younger than 40 who received the YFV17D yellow fever vaccine.

This chain uses TRBV12-3 or TRBV12-4 with TRBJ1-2; D perhaps matches TRBD1 (6 bases). The V end lost 7 bases, the J end lost 4 bases, and 13 bases lay between the germline ends. The CDR3 sequence is 13 residues long. The CDR3 region has the DNA TGTGCCAGCACCCCGGGGGGGCCCTATGGCTACACCTTC. Protein sequence: CASTPGGPYGYTF.

The sample holds a few counts of this clonotype. The gene calls are TRBV10-3 and TRBJ2-1, with TRBD2 as a possible D gene (5 bases). The CDR3 contains 15 residues. From germline, CDR1 is ENHRY and CDR2 SYGVKD. V was trimmed by 6 bases and J by 0 bases, leaving 12 bases between them. The CDR3 sequence: CAIREGFSSYNEQFF. CDR3 bases: TGTGCCATCAGAGAGGGTTTCAGCTCCTACAATGAGCAGTTCTTC.

The V and J genes are TRBV7-2 and TRBJ2-7; 10 bases align to TRBD2. Germline V gives CDR1 SGHTA, CDR2 FQGNSA. The CDR3 totals 16 residues. V gave up 4 bases and J gave up 1 base; unmatched junction bases: 7. As DNA, the CDR3 is TGTGCCAGCAGCTCCCAGCTAGCGGGAGTATCCTACGAGCAGTACTTC. It specifies CASSSQLAGVSYEQYF.

The chain joins TRBV10-1 to TRBJ2-2; 9 bases align to TRBD2. Losses at the gene ends were 8 bases for V and 5 bases for J; bases not matched to a gene: 9. The germline V gene has CDR1 WNHNN and CDR2 SYGVQD (reference sequence). The CDR3 covers 15 residues. This chain's CDR3 is CASLDAGGGTGELFF. CDR3 DNA sequence: TGCGCCAGCCTCGATGCGGGAGGGGGGACCGGGGAGCTGTTTTTT.

J is TRBJ2-3 and V is TRBV5-1; D is tentatively TRBD1 or TRBD2 (5 bases each). The CDR3 runs to 14 residues. Germline assignment: CDR1 SGHRS and CDR2 YFSETQ. Trimming shortened V by 2 bases and J by 2 bases, and 9 bases separated the two germline ends. The CDR3 here is CASSLEGTTDTQYF. CDR3 bases: TGCGCCAGCAGCTTAGAAGGGACCACAGATACGCAGTATTTT. The complete variable domain, with remaining parts taken from reference TRBV5-1 and TRBJ2-3, reads KAGVTQTPRYLIKTRGQQVTLSCSPISGHRSVSWYQQTPGQGLQFLFEYFSETQRNKGNFPGRFSGRQFSNSRSEMNVSTLELGDSALYLCASSLEGTTDTQYFGPGTRLTVL.

This clonotype occurred a few times. V gene TRBV7-3 combines with J gene TRBJ2-1, with 11 bases lining up with TRBD2. After removal of 4 bases from V and 3 bases from J, the junction contained 5 bases not matched to a gene. From germline, CDR1 is SGHTA and CDR2 FQGTGA. The CDR3 sequence is 16 residues long. In nucleotides, the CDR3 is TGTGCCAGCAGCTCGAGGGGACTAGCGGACTACAATGAGCAGTTCTTC. Translating gives CASSSRGLADYNEQFF.

At least ten counts were recorded for this clonotype. V is TRBV11-2 and J is TRBJ2-3; TRBD2 aligns across 8 bases. Trimming cost V 4 bases and J 2 bases; bases outside gene matches: 20. CDR1 and CDR2 (germline): SGHAT, FQNNGV. CDR3 length equals 20 residues. The CDR3 DNA is TGTGCCAGCAGCTATTCCCAATTGCGAGCCGGGACTAGGATCACAGATACGCAGTATTTT. It encodes CASSYSQLRAGTRITDTQYF. The whole variable domain, remainder taken from reference TRBV11-2 and TRBJ2-3, is EAGVAQSPRYKIIEKRQSVAFWCNPISGHATLYWYQQILGQGPKLLIQFQNNGVVDDSQLPKDRFSAERLKGVDSTLKIQPAKLEDSAVYLCASSYSQLRAGTRITDTQYFGPGTRLTVL.

V and J are TRBV20-1 and TRBJ2-6; 9 bases match TRBD2. Per the germline V gene, CDR1 is DFQATT and CDR2 is SNEGSKA (reference sequence). The V and J ends lost 3 bases and 2 bases, in that order; junction bases with no gene match: 8. This CDR3 contains 17 residues. CDR3 bases: TGCAGTGCTAGTAGGCTAGCGGGAATGGCTGGGGCCAACGTCCTGACTTTC. Translated: CSASRLAGMAGANVLTF.

Note on this clonotype: A much larger clone lies one base from this, so it may be a read error. The J gene is TRBJ1-5, the V gene TRBV12-3 or TRBV12-4, with D uncertain. CDR3 length: 13 residues. The CDR3: CASSEYSNQPQNF. The CDR3, as DNA: TGTGCCAGCAGTGAGTATAGCAATCAGCCCCAGAATTTT.

This clonotype appeared many times. This chain connects TRBV4-3 to TRBJ2-3, with 11 bases that match TRBD2. This CDR3 spans 15 amino acids. Germline CDR1 LGHNA, CDR2 YSLEER. The V and J ends lost 5 bases and 2 bases, in that order; junction bases with no gene match: 3. CDR3 nucleotide sequence: TGCGCCAGCAGCGGACTAGCGGGTCCCACAGATACGCAGTATTTT. Protein sequence: CASSGLAGPTDTQYF.

This clonotype showed up many times. This chain links TRBV20-1 with TRBJ1-5; D not certain. V was shortened by 8 bases and J by 0 bases, with 11 bases between the two germline ends. Germline-derived CDR1 and CDR2 are DFQATT and SNEGSKA (reference sequence). The CDR3 totals 13 residues. CDR3: CSPDGLSNQPQHF. For the CDR3, the DNA is TGCAGTCCAGACGGTCTTAGCAATCAGCCCCAGCATTTT.

This clonotype was found a few times. V usage is TRBV20-1 and J usage is TRBJ2-2; TRBD1 aligns across 9 bases. Germline V gene lookup returns CDR1 DFQATT and CDR2 SNEGSKA (reference sequence). The CDR3 is 16 residues long. The V segment lost 3 bases and the J segment 6 bases; nucleotides outside the gene matches: 11. The CDR3 here is CSASRRLQGASGELFF. CDR3 nucleotides: TGCAGTGCTAGCCGTCGGTTACAGGGGGCATCCGGGGAGCTGTTTTTT.

For this clonotype: The junction departs from germline at one end; a sequencing error may be responsible. For the CDR3, the DNA is TGCTGTGCTAGAGATACTAGCGGGATCCCAGATACGCAGTATTTT. Protein: CCARDTSGIPDTQYF. V gene TRBV20-1 combines with J gene TRBJ2-3, with 10 bases that match TRBD2. The CDR3 sequence is 15 residues long. Germline V gene lookup returns CDR1 DFQATT and CDR2 SNEGSKA (reference sequence).

This clonotype occurred many times. The chain is built from TRBV18 and TRBJ2-2; TRBD2 aligns across 12 bases. V lost 4 bases, J lost 3 bases, and 0 bases stayed unmatched. Per the germline V gene, CDR1 is KGHSH and CDR2 is LQKENI. CDR3 size: 15 residues. CDR3 DNA sequence: TGTGCCAGCTCACGACTAGCGGGAGACACCGGGGAGCTGTTTTTT. Amino acid sequence: CASSRLAGDTGELFF. The whole variable domain, filled in from reference TRBV18 and TRBJ2-2, reads NAGVMQNPRHLVRRRGQEARLRCSPMKGHSHVYWYRQLPEEGLKFMVYLQKENIIDESGMPKERFSAEFPKEGPSILRIQQVVRGDSAAYFCASSRLAGDTGELFFGEGSRLTVL.

The chain couples TRBV30 to TRBJ2-2; D ambiguous. Trimming took off 1 base at V and 5 bases at J, with 2 bases between the two ends. This CDR3 region has 11 residues. Germline V gene lookup returns CDR1 GTSNPN and CDR2 SVGIG (reference sequence). The CDR3 sequence is CAWSGTGELFF. In DNA form, the CDR3 reads TGTGCCTGGAGTGGTACCGGGGAGCTGTTTTTT.

V usage is TRBV12-3 or TRBV12-4 and J usage is TRBJ1-4; D ambiguous. V was clipped by 7 bases and J by 8 bases, with 20 bases between them. The CDR3 spans 15 residues. CDR3 residues: CASNRIGVAGEKLFF. The CDR3 nucleotides are TGTGCCAGCAACAGAATTGGGGTAGCTGGCGAAAAACTGTTTTTT.

The chain links TRBV19 to TRBJ2-1, with 7 bases matching TRBD1. The CDR3 consists of 13 residues. Per germline, CDR1 LNHDA and CDR2 SQIVND (reference sequence). Unmatched junction bases numbered 9, after V lost 9 bases and J lost 7 bases. This chain's CDR3 is CASHRTQGNEQFF. Written as DNA, the CDR3 is TGTGCCAGCCATAGGACACAGGGGAATGAGCAGTTCTTC.

This clonotype was observed a few times. This chain links TRBV15 with TRBJ2-4; weak D call: TRBD1 (5 bases). The CDR3 runs to 17 residues. V lost 8 bases and J 1 base, leaving 21 bases between the germline ends. Germline V lookup: CDR1 LNHNV, CDR2 YYDKDF (reference sequence). The CDR3 sequence: CATGTFTGSVAKNIQYF. CDR3 nucleotide sequence: TGTGCCACCGGCACCTTTACAGGTTCCGTCGCCAAAAACATTCAGTACTTC.

The sample holds many counts of this clonotype. The chain joins TRBV29-1 to TRBJ1-1; D gene unclear. This CDR3 region has 14 residues. Germline V gene sequence: CDR1 SQVTM, CDR2 ANQGSEA. V was shortened by 1 base and J by 3 bases, with 12 bases between the two germline ends. CDR3 amino acids: CSVEGGWEYTEAFF. In DNA form, the CDR3 reads TGCAGCGTTGAAGGGGGATGGGAATACACTGAAGCTTTCTTT.

This clonotype was detected many times. The gene calls are TRBV18 and TRBJ2-7, with D possibly matching TRBD1 (5 bases). The germline CDR1 and CDR2 sequences are KGHSH and LQKENI. CDR3 length: 13 residues. The germline V and J ends were trimmed by 3 bases and 7 bases, with 13 bases remaining between them. Here the CDR3 DNA reads TGTGCCAGCTCACCGGGGCAGGGTTGGGAGCAGTACTTC. Its protein is CASSPGQGWEQYF.

Many counts were recorded for this clonotype. The rearrangement uses TRBV5-1 and TRBJ2-6; 10 bases line up with TRBD1. The CDR3 has 16 residues. Trimming cost V 4 bases and J 2 bases; bases outside gene matches: 3. The germline CDR1 and CDR2 sequences are SGHRS and YFSETQ. CDR3 sequence reads: CASSPGQGPGANVLTF. CDR3 bases: TGCGCCAGCAGCCCGGGACAGGGGCCTGGGGCCAACGTCCTGACTTTC.

The chain has TRBV19 and TRBJ2-3; D not resolved. The CDR3 spans 14 residues. The V gene's germline CDR1 is LNHDA and CDR2 SQIVND (reference sequence). The V end lost 4 bases, the J end lost 1 base, and 9 bases lay between the germline ends. CDR3 nucleotides: TGTGCCAGTAGTACCTTTAGGCGCACAGATACGCAGTATTTT. It specifies CASSTFRRTDTQYF.

CDR3 sequence (DNA): TGCGCCAGCGGTTCAGAAGGGCCCGCTGGGGCCAACGTCCTGACTTTC. Protein: CASGSEGPAGANVLTF. This sequence joins TRBV23-1 and TRBJ2-6; no clear D. TRBV23-1 has ORF status, its function being uncertain. The CDR3 totals 16 residues. Deletions cut 8 bases from V and 2 bases from J, with 16 bases between.

This clonotype was seen many times. This sequence joins TRBV7-9 and TRBJ1-6; 9 nucleotides line up with TRBD1. V was clipped by 6 bases and J by 9 bases; unmatched bases: 6. This CDR3 comprises 14 residues. Looked up from germline, CDR1 is SEHNR and CDR2 is FQNEAQ (reference sequence). In nucleotides, the CDR3 is TGTGCCAGCAGAAGGGACAGGGATGGTTCACCCCTCCACTTT. Translated, it gives CASRRDRDGSPLHF.

This clonotype was seen a handful of times. The chain joins TRBV5-1 to TRBJ1-1; possible D gene TRBD1, 5 bases. The V gene's germline CDR1 is SGHRS and CDR2 YFSETQ. The CDR3 is 14 amino acids. Between the trimmed V and J ends, which lost 5 bases and 5 bases, there was a span of 16 bases. CDR3 sequence (DNA): TGCGCCAGCAGTCGTTCCCAGGGAAGGACTGAAGCTTTCTTT. This translates into CASSRSQGRTEAFF.

There are many counts of this clonotype. A read error may produce the germline difference seen at one junction end. The V call is TRBV20-1, the J call TRBJ2-6; a weak D match, TRBD1 (5 bases). This CDR3 spans 14 amino acids. The germline CDR1 and CDR2 sequences are DFQATT and SNEGSKA (reference sequence). CDR3 bases: TGCAGTGCTCGAGACAGCTCTGGGGCCAACGTCCTGACTTTC. This sequence encodes CSARDSSGANVLTF.

This clonotype occurred many times. V is TRBV19 and J is TRBJ2-7, with no clear D. Trimming stripped 6 bases from V and 1 base from J, with 13 bases between. The CDR3 is 14 amino acids. The germline V gene encodes CDR1 LNHDA and CDR2 SQIVND (reference sequence). The CDR3 region is CASRVTDVSYEQYF. For the CDR3, the DNA is TGTGCCAGTAGGGTCACGGATGTTTCCTACGAGCAGTACTTC.

This clonotype turned up a few times. The chain has TRBV19 and TRBJ2-7, with D possibly TRBD1 on 5 matching bases. V was trimmed by 4 bases and J by 0 bases, leaving 13 bases between them. Germline lookup yields CDR1 LNHDA and CDR2 SQIVND (reference sequence). This CDR3 comprises 15 residues. The CDR3 DNA is TGTGCCAGTAGTAACACAGGAGTGCTCTCCTACGAGCAGTACTTC. This encodes CASSNTGVLSYEQYF.

This chain uses TRBV20-1 with TRBJ2-3, with 8 nucleotides matching TRBD1. The CDR3 has 14 amino acids. V was clipped by 3 bases and J by 4 bases; unmatched bases: 6. Germline lookup yields CDR1 DFQATT and CDR2 SNEGSKA (reference sequence). CDR3 coding DNA: TGCAGTGCTAGCCAGGGGGCGAGGGCAGATACGCAGTATTTT. Translation gives CSASQGARADTQYF.

This clonotype has only a few counts. The rearrangement joins TRBV5-1 to TRBJ1-1; 10 bases align to TRBD1. Germline CDR1 SGHRS, CDR2 YFSETQ. This CDR3 contains 16 residues. V trimming: 3 bases; J trimming: 2 bases; junction bases outside the gene matches: 7. This CDR3 reads CASSSGTGVPNTEAFF. The CDR3 bases are TGCGCCAGCAGCTCCGGGACAGGGGTTCCCAACACTGAAGCTTTCTTT.